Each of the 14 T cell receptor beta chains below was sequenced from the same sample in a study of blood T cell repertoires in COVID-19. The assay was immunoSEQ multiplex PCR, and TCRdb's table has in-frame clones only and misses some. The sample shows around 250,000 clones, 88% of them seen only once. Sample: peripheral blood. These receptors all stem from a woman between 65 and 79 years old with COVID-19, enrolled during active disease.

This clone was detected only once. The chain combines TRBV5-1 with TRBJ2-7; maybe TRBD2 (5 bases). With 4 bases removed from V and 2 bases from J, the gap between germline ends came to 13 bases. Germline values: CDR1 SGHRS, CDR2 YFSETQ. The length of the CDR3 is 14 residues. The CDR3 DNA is TGCGCCAGCAGCGTATATACCGGGACCTACGAGCAGTACTTC. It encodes CASSVYTGTYEQYF.

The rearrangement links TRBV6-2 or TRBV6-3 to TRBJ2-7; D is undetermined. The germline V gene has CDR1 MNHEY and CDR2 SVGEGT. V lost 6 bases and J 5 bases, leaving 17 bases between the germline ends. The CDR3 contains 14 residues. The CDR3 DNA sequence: TGTGCCAGCAGACCTTTTGGCTTTTTCCACGAGCAGTACTTC. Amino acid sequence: CASRPFGFFHEQYF.

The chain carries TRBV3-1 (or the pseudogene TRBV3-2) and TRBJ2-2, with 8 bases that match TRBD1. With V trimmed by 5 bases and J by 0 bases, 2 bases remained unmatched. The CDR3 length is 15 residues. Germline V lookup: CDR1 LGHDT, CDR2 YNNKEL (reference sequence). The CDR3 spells CASSRQGPNTGELFF. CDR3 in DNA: TGTGCCAGCAGCAGACAGGGGCCGAACACCGGGGAGCTGTTTTTT.

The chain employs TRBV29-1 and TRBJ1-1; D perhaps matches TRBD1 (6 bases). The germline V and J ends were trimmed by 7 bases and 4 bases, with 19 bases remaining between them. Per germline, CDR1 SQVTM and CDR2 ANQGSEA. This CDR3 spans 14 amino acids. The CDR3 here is CSGRQAAISTEAFF. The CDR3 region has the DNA TGCAGCGGTCGACAGGCCGCCATAAGCACTGAAGCTTTCTTT.

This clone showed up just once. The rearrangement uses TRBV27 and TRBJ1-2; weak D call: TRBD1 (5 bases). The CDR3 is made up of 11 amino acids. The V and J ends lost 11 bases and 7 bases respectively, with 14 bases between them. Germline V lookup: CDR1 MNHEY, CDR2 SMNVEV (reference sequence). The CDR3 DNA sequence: TGTGCCCCCCCGGGGGTGCTTGGCTACACCTTC. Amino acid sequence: CAPPGVLGYTF.

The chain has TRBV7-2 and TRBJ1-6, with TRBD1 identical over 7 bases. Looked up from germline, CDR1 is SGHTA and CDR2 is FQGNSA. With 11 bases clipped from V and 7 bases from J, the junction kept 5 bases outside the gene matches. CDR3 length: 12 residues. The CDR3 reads CAVTGWNSPLHF. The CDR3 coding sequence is TGTGCCGTGACAGGGTGGAATTCACCCCTCCACTTT. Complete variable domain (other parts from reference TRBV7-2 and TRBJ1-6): GAGVSQSPSNKVTEKGKDVELRCDPISGHTALYWYRQSLGQGLEFLIYFQGNSAPDKSGLPSDRFSAERTGGSVSTLTIQRTQQEDSAVYLCAVTGWNSPLHFGNGTRLTVT.

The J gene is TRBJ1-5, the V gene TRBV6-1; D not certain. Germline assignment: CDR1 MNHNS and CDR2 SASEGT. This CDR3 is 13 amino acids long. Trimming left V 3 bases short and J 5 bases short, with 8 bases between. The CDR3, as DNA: TGTGCCAGCAGTGATTGGCAGTATCAGCCCCAGCATTTT. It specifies CASSDWQYQPQHF.

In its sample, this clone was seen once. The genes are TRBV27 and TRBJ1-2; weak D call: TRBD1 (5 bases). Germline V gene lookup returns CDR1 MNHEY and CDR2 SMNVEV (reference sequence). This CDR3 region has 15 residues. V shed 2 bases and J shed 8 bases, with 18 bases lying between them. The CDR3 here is CASSLGPRGLEGYTF. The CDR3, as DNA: TGTGCCAGCAGTTTAGGGCCCCGGGGGTTAGAGGGCTACACCTTC.

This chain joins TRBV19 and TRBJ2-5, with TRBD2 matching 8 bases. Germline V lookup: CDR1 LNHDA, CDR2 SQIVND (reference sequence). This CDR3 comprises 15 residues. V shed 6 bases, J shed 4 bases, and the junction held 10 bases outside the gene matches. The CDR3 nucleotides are TGTGCCAGTAGAAGAGCGGGAGCTAGGGGAGAGACCCAGTACTTC. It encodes CASRRAGARGETQYF.

The CDR3 reads CSVDSGSGGNEQFF. The CDR3 region has the DNA TGCAGCGTTGATAGCGGGAGCGGGGGAAATGAGCAGTTCTTC. This rearrangement joins TRBV29-1 to TRBJ2-1; the match to TRBD2 covers 9 bases. Germline V gene lookup returns CDR1 SQVTM and CDR2 ANQGSEA. J lost 7 bases, V lost 3 bases, and 7 bases had no gene match. The CDR3 is made up of 14 amino acids.

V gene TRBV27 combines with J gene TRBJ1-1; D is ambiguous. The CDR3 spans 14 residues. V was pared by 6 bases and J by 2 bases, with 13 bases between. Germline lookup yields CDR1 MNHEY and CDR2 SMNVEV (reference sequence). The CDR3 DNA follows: TGTGCCAGCAGCCCGAATACAGTTAACACTGAAGCTTTCTTT. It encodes CASSPNTVNTEAFF.

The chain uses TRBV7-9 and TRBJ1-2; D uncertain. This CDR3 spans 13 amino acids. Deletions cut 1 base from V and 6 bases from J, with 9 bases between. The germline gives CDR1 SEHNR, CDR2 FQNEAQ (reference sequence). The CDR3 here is CASSLDVDNGYTF. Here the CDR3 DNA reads TGTGCCAGCAGCTTAGATGTCGACAATGGCTACACCTTC. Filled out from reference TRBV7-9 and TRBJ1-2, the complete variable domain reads DTGVSQNPRHKITKRGQNVTFRCDPISEHNRLYWYRQTLGQGPEFLTYFQNEAQLEKSRLLSDRFSAERPKGSFSTLEIQRTEQGDSAMYLCASSLDVDNGYTFGSGTRLTVV.

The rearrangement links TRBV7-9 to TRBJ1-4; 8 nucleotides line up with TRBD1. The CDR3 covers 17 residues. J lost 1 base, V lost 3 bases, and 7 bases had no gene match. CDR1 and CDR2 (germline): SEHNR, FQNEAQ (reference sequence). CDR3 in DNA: TGTGCCAGCAGCTTCCGGGACAGGAAACTAACTAATGAAAAACTGTTTTTT. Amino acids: CASSFRDRKLTNEKLFF.

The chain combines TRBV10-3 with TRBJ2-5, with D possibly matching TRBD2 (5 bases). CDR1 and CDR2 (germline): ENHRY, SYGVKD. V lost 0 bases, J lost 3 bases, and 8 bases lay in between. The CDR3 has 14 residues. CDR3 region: CAISESWGEETQYF. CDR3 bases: TGTGCCATCAGTGAGTCCTGGGGAGAAGAGACCCAGTACTTC.